The 21 T cell receptor beta chains reported below all come from one sample, sequenced in a study of cytotoxic CD8 clonotypes in ibrutinib-treated CLL. The protocol was immunoSEQ multiplex PCR, while the TCRdb copy is restricted to in-frame clones and leaves out a portion. The table includes 35,000 to 55,000 clones, 55% to 80% detected once. The source was PBMCs, collected after 12 months of ibrutinib treatment. Receptors were obtained from a human donor with chronic lymphocytic leukemia.

The chain employs TRBV7-9 and TRBJ1-3, with TRBD1 as a possible D gene (5 bases). Trimming took 4 bases from V and 4 from J, leaving 17 bases between them. This CDR3 has 16 amino acids. Germline V lookup: CDR1 SEHNR, CDR2 FQNEAQ (reference sequence). The CDR3 reads CASSSQLTGEGNTIYF. The DNA for the CDR3 is TGTGCCAGCAGCTCGCAACTCACAGGAGAAGGAAACACCATATATTTT.

This chain links TRBV7-2 with TRBJ1-1; D gene ambiguous. The CDR3 has 15 amino acids. V lost 0 bases and J lost 5, with 13 bases in between. Per the germline V gene, CDR1 is SGHTA and CDR2 is FQGNSA. CDR3: CASSLAKVPVTEAFF. In nucleotides, the CDR3 is TGTGCCAGCAGCTTAGCTAAAGTCCCAGTGACTGAAGCTTTCTTT.

This clone was counted a few times. The rearrangement joins TRBV19 to TRBJ1-2, with unresolved D. This CDR3 is 15 amino acids long. Germline lookup yields CDR1 LNHDA and CDR2 SQIVND (reference sequence). V was pared by 2 bases and J by 0 bases, with 10 bases between. The chain's CDR3 is CASSISQAANYGYTF. DNA for the CDR3: TGTGCCAGTAGTATAAGTCAGGCGGCTAACTATGGCTACACCTTC.

This chain uses TRBV9 with TRBJ1-2, with 8 positions matching TRBD1. Per the germline V gene, CDR1 is SGDLS and CDR2 is YYNGEE. This CDR3 spans 16 amino acids. Trimming took 0 bases from V and 4 from J; bases not matched to a gene: 8. CDR3: CASSVGGGTGSYGYTF. The DNA for the CDR3 is TGTGCCAGCAGCGTAGGAGGCGGGACAGGTTCCTATGGCTACACCTTC.

This chain connects TRBV4-2 to TRBJ2-3; 12 positions agree with TRBD2. CDR3 length equals 19 residues. The germline CDR1 and CDR2 sequences are LGHNA and YNFKEQ. V shed 2 bases and J 2 bases; nucleotides not matched to a gene: 11. CDR3 nucleotide sequence: TGTGCCAGCAGCCAACTATCTAGCGGGGGGGCTGGTGACACAGATACGCAGTATTTT. It encodes CASSQLSSGGAGDTDTQYF.

There are a few counts of this clone. V is TRBV7-6 and J is TRBJ1-1, with unresolved D. Germline-derived CDR1 and CDR2 are SGHVS and FNYEAQ. The CDR3 has 13 amino acids. V was cut by 5 bases and J by 6 bases, with 13 bases left in between. Written as DNA, the CDR3 is TGTGCCAGCAGCCGAACGGACGGAGCTGAAGCTTTCTTT. As protein: CASSRTDGAEAFF.

In this sample, this clone turned up a few times. The CDR3 bases are TGTGCCAGCACAATGACGGGAGATGCAGATACGCAGTATTTT. The encoded protein is CASTMTGDADTQYF. V usage is TRBV9 and J usage is TRBJ2-3; possible D gene TRBD2, 6 bases. The CDR3 runs 14 residues. Between the trimmed V and J ends, which lost 6 bases and 4 bases, there was a span of 15 bases. The germline V gene has CDR1 SGDLS and CDR2 YYNGEE. Combining the CDR3 with reference TRBV9 and TRBJ2-3 gives the whole variable domain DSGVTQTPKHLITATGQRVTLRCSPRSGDLSVYWYQQSLDQGLQFLIQYYNGEERAKGNILERFSAQQFPDLHSELNLSSLELGDSALYFCASTMTGDADTQYFGPGTRLTVL.

The V gene is TRBV7-9, the J gene TRBJ1-6; D gene uncertain. The CDR3 totals 13 residues. V was clipped by 4 bases and J by 4 bases, with 5 bases between them. Per the germline V gene, CDR1 is SEHNR and CDR2 is FQNEAQ (reference sequence). In DNA, the CDR3 is TGTGCCAGCAGCTCCGGGTATAATTCACCCCTCCACTTT. Its protein product is CASSSGYNSPLHF.

V is TRBV11-1 and J is TRBJ1-6, with D unclear. From germline, CDR1 is SGHAT and CDR2 FQDESV (reference sequence). The V and J ends lost 4 bases and 8 bases respectively, with 12 bases between them. CDR3 length: 14 amino acids. The CDR3 is CASSSGGNYSPLHF. CDR3 bases: TGTGCCAGCAGCTCGGGTGGGAACTATTCACCCCTCCACTTT.

This chain uses TRBV9 with TRBJ2-1; the match to TRBD1 covers 11 bases. Germline V gene lookup returns CDR1 SGDLS and CDR2 YYNGEE. This CDR3 comprises 14 residues. V lost 4 bases to trimming and J lost 7 bases; unmatched junction nucleotides: 4. The CDR3 nucleotides are TGTGCCAGCAGCACCGGACAGGGGGCAAATGAGCAGTTCTTC. Amino acid sequence: CASSTGQGANEQFF.

This clone was seen only a few times. The chain uses TRBV5-1 and TRBJ2-2; no firm D call. The CDR3 is made up of 13 amino acids. The germline V and J ends were trimmed by 4 bases and 3 bases, with 7 bases remaining between them. The germline CDR1 and CDR2 sequences are SGHRS and YFSETQ. The CDR3 coding sequence is TGCGCCAGCAGCCGCCAGGACACCGGGGAGCTGTTTTTT. Amino acid sequence: CASSRQDTGELFF.

The chain joins TRBV6-1 to TRBJ2-1, with 9 positions matching TRBD1. The V gene's germline CDR1 is MNHNS and CDR2 SASEGT. The CDR3 totals 19 residues. Germline trimming cut 0 bases from V and 2 bases from J; bases unmatched to any gene: 11. As DNA, the CDR3 is TGTGCCAGCAGTGAAGCCACTCAATCCGGACAGGGGCCCTACAATGAGCAGTTCTTC. This sequence encodes CASSEATQSGQGPYNEQFF.

The chain employs TRBV14 and TRBJ2-3; tentatively, D is TRBD2 (5 bases). CDR1 SGHDN and CDR2 FVKESK come from the germline V gene. V lost 0 bases and J lost 2, with 21 bases in between. The CDR3 contains 19 residues. The CDR3 DNA is TGTGCCAGCAGCCAAGAGGGGAGCAGTCTGAGTTCTATCACAGATACGCAGTATTTT. Translating gives CASSQEGSSLSSITDTQYF.

The chain joins TRBV5-1 to TRBJ1-2, with TRBD1 identical over 8 bases. V shed 1 base and J 3 bases; nucleotides not matched to a gene: 5. This CDR3 comprises 15 residues. CDR1 SGHRS and CDR2 YFSETQ come from the germline V gene. The CDR3 DNA is TGCGCCAGCAGCTTGCGAGGACAGGGTTACTATGGCTACACCTTC. Residues: CASSLRGQGYYGYTF.

This chain uses TRBV6-1 with TRBJ2-3; D is uncertain. With 3 bases removed from V and 2 bases from J, the gap between germline ends came to 9 bases. Germline assignment: CDR1 MNHNS and CDR2 SASEGT. The CDR3 has 14 amino acids. The CDR3 DNA sequence: TGTGCCAGCAGTGAGGGCGCTAACACAGATACGCAGTATTTT. This encodes CASSEGANTDTQYF.

The chain is built from TRBV6-6 and TRBJ2-7; 8 positions agree with TRBD2. This CDR3 has 15 residues. Germline V gene lookup returns CDR1 MNHNY and CDR2 SVGAGI (reference sequence). Trimming cost V 2 bases and J 3 bases; bases outside gene matches: 6. CDR3: CASSYVGLADYEQYF. CDR3 nucleotide sequence: TGTGCCAGCAGTTACGTAGGACTAGCCGACTACGAGCAGTACTTC.

This chain uses TRBV10-3 with TRBJ2-3; 7 nucleotides match TRBD2. V was clipped by 3 bases and J by 4 bases; unmatched bases: 7. Germline CDR1 reads ENHRY; CDR2 reads SYGVKD. This CDR3 contains 15 residues. CDR3 DNA sequence: TGTGCCATCAGTGATATACGGGGGGTCCCAGATACGCAGTATTTT. Its protein product is CAISDIRGVPDTQYF.

This chain uses TRBV27 with TRBJ2-7; 10 bases line up with TRBD2. The CDR3 is 16 residues long. Germline V lookup: CDR1 MNHEY, CDR2 SMNVEV (reference sequence). Trimming at V came to 7 bases and at J to 5 bases, leaving 14 bases not matched to a gene. Written as DNA, the CDR3 is TGTGCCAGCATCTCCCTTACCAGCGGGGGGGCCCACGAGCAGTACTTC. It specifies CASISLTSGGAHEQYF.

The V call is TRBV9, the J call TRBJ1-3; D perhaps matches TRBD1 (5 bases). CDR1 and CDR2 from the germline V gene are SGDLS and YYNGEE. The V and J ends lost 3 bases and 1 base respectively, with 14 bases between them. This CDR3 region has 16 residues. The chain's CDR3 is CASSAGGTASGNTIYF. CDR3 bases: TGTGCCAGCAGCGCCGGAGGGACGGCATCTGGAAACACCATATATTTT. The variable domain in full, with the rest retrieved from reference TRBV9 and TRBJ1-3, is DSGVTQTPKHLITATGQRVTLRCSPRSGDLSVYWYQQSLDQGLQFLIQYYNGEERAKGNILERFSAQQFPDLHSELNLSSLELGDSALYFCASSAGGTASGNTIYFGEGSWLTVV.

The J gene is TRBJ1-5, the V gene TRBV4-1; the match to TRBD1 covers 7 bases. The V and J ends lost 5 bases and 1 base, in that order; junction bases with no gene match: 5. This CDR3 has 15 residues. Germline lookup yields CDR1 MGHRA and CDR2 YSYEKL. As DNA, the CDR3 is TGCGCCAGCAGCGGCGGGACAGCAAGCAATCAGCCCCAGCATTTT. As protein: CASSGGTASNQPQHF.

This clone was seen more than once but under ten times. V is TRBV7-9 and J is TRBJ1-5; 8 bases align to TRBD1. From germline, CDR1 is SEHNR and CDR2 FQNEAQ (reference sequence). V shed 8 bases, J shed 4 bases, and the junction held 10 bases outside the gene matches. The CDR3 has 15 amino acids. CDR3 sequence reads: CASGRAGTGNQPQHF. CDR3 DNA: TGTGCCAGCGGACGCGCCGGGACAGGAAATCAGCCCCAGCATTTT.